A selection of T cell receptor beta chains follows, all from one sample in a study of vaccination effects on CD4 cells after COVID-19. These receptors' antigens are unknown. Measured with immunoSEQ multiplex PCR; TCRdb has only the in-frame clones, and not every one. The table includes about 27,000 clones, approximately 75% detected once. Source: CD4+ T cells from PBMCs cultured with SARS-CoV-2 spike peptides, taken before COVID-19 vaccination. The receptors stem from a human donor who received a COVID-19 vaccine. Each CDR3 is given with its conserved first and last residue. D genes are given only for firm matches. Clone size is given for some rows only: seen once, a few or many times, or a class if the clone is expanded.

clone size	D gene	V gene	J gene	CDR3 DNA	CDR3 protein
once	NA	TRBV19	TRBJ2-3	TGTGCCAGTAGTATAGATTTCGACAGGGAAAGGCGGGAGTCAGATACGCAGTATTTT	CASSIDFDRERRESDTQYF
NA	NA	TRBV5-1	TRBJ2-5	TGCGCCAGCAGCTTGATGCCACAAGAGACCCAGTACTTC	CASSLMPQETQYF
few	NA	TRBV5-1	TRBJ1-4	TGCGCCAGCAGCTTGACGGACACGGGATTCGAAAAACTGTTTTTT	CASSLTDTGFEKLFF
NA	TRBD1	TRBV11-2	TRBJ1-1	TGTGCCAGCAACGAATTACAGGGGAGGGGGAACACTGAAGCTTTCTTT	CASNELQGRGNTEAFF
once	NA	TRBV29-1	TRBJ1-1	TGCAGCGTTGTATCGACTCCGAACACTGAAGCTTTCTTT	CSVVSTPNTEAFF
NA	NA	TRBV7-9	TRBJ1-1	TGTGCCAGCAGCTTAGTTTGGTCCCAATCCCGATCCGCTGAAGCTTTCTTT	CASSLVWSQSRSAEAFF
NA	NA	TRBV7-2	TRBJ2-2	TGTGCCAGCAGCTTAGTTTTAGGGATTAGTCGGGCCGGGGAGCTGTTTTTT	CASSLVLGISRAGELFF
NA	TRBD1	TRBV5-1	TRBJ1-2	TGCGCCAGCAGCTTGGATCTCACAGGGGGCGACTATGGCTACACCTTC	CASSLDLTGGDYGYTF
NA	TRBD1	TRBV4-1	TRBJ1-2	TGCGCCAGCAGCCACCCGGGACAGGGGATTTATGGCTACGCCTTC	CASSHPGQGIYGYAF
NA	NA	TRBV7-8	TRBJ2-7	TGTGCCAGCAGCTTAAGTAGGACGAACGAGCAGTACTTC	CASSLSRTNEQYF